This T cell receptor beta chain came from a study of cytomegalovirus exposure and HLA in healthy donors. General study points: It is likely that the observed cluster of highly shared sequence variants was a sequencing artifact.

About this clone: Its specificity is unknown.

Amplification used 60 Vbeta primers and 13 Jbeta primers. The assay was immunoSEQ multiplex PCR, and TCRdb's table has in-frame clones only and misses some. This table has 150,000 or so clones, more than 70% appearing once. V was cut by 4 bases and J by 6 bases, with 13 bases left in between. Germline values: CDR1 MNHEY, CDR2 SVGAGI. This CDR3 spans 14 amino acids. This clonotype was sampled from a boy aged 2 to 10 in good health and CMV-seronegative. The rearrangement links TRBV6-5 to TRBJ2-1; possible D gene TRBD1, 6 bases. Sequencing input: PBMCs. The CDR3 nucleotides read TGTGCCAGCAGTTTTTACAGGGAAAGCAATGAGCAGTTCTTC. This encodes CASSFYRESNEQFF.